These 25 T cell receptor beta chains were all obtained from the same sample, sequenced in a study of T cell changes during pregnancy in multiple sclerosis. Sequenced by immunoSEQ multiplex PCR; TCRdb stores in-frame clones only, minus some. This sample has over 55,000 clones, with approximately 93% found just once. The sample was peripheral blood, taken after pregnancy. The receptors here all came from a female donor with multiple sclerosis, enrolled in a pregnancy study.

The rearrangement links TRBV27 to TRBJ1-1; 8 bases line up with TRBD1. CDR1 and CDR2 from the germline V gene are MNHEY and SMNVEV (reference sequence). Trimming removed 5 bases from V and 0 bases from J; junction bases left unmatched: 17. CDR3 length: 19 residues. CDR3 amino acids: CASSPFSFLDRALNTEAFF. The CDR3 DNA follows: TGTGCCAGCAGTCCATTCAGTTTTTTGGACAGGGCCCTGAACACTGAAGCTTTCTTT.

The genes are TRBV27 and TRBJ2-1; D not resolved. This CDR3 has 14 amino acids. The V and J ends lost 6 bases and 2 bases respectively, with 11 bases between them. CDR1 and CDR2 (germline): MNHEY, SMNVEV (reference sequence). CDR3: CASSPGAAYNEQFF. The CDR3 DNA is TGTGCCAGCAGCCCCGGTGCTGCCTACAATGAGCAGTTCTTC.

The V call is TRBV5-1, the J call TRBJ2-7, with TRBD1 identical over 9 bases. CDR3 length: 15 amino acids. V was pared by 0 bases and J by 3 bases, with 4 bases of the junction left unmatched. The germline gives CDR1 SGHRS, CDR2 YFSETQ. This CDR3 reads CASSLEPGQGYEQYF. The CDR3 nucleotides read TGCGCCAGCAGCTTGGAGCCGGGACAGGGCTACGAGCAGTACTTC.

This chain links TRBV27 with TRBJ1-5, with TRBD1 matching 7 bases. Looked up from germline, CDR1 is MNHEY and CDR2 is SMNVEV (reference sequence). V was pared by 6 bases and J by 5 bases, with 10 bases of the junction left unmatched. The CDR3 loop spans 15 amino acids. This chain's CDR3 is CASRTQGLLDQPQHF. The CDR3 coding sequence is TGTGCCAGCAGGACACAGGGGTTACTCGATCAGCCCCAGCATTTT.

CDR3 sequence reads: CASSTTGTGLTGELFF. The CDR3 DNA sequence: TGTGCCAGCAGCACAACCGGGACAGGGCTCACCGGGGAGCTGTTTTTT. V gene TRBV5-6 combines with J gene TRBJ2-2; 9 nucleotides match TRBD1. From germline, CDR1 is SGHDT and CDR2 YYEEEE. With 4 bases clipped from V and 4 bases from J, the junction kept 8 bases outside the gene matches. This CDR3 has 16 amino acids.

The CDR3 is CASRQANEKLFF. Here the CDR3 DNA reads TGTGCCAGCAGGCAGGCTAATGAAAAACTGTTTTTT. The rearrangement uses TRBV28 and TRBJ1-4; D remains ambiguous. Germline V lookup: CDR1 MDHEN, CDR2 SYDVKM. Trimming took off 6 bases at V and 3 bases at J, with 5 bases between the two ends. The CDR3 sequence is 12 residues long.

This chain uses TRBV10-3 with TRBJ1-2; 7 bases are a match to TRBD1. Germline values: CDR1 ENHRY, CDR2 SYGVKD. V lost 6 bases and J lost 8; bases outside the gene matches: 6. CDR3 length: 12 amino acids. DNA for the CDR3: TGTGCCATCAGCCGACAGGGAACCGGCTACACCTTC. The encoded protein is CAISRQGTGYTF.

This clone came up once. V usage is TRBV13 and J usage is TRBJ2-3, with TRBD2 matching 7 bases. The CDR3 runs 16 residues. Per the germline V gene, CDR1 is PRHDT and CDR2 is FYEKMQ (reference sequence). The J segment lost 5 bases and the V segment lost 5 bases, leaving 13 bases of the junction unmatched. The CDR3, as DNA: TGTGCCAGCAGCCTCGACGGTCGGCGGGAGAGAGATACGCAGTATTTT. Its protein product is CASSLDGRRERDTQYF.

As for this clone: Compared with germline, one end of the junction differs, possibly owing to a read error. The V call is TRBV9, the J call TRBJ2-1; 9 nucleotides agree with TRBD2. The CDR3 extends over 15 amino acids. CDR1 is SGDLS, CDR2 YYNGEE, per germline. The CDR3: CASSVGGTSRDEQFF. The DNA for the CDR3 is TGTGCCAGCAGTGTAGGTGGGACTAGCCGCGATGAGCAGTTCTTC.

The CDR3 protein is CASGFGTGNTIYF. CDR3 nucleotides: TGTGCTAGTGGCTTCGGGACAGGGAACACCATATATTTT. V usage is TRBV12-5 and J usage is TRBJ1-3; 9 positions agree with TRBD1. The CDR3 extends over 13 amino acids. V shed 6 bases and J 7 bases; nucleotides not matched to a gene: 4. Germline V gene data show CDR1 as LGHNT and CDR2 as FRNRAP.

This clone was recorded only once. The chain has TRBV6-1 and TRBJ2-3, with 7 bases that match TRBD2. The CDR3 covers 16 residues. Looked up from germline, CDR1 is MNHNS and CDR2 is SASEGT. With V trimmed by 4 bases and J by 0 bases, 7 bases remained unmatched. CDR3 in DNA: TGTGCCAGCAGTGGATCTAGCGGCACAAGCACAGATACGCAGTATTTT. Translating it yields CASSGSSGTSTDTQYF.

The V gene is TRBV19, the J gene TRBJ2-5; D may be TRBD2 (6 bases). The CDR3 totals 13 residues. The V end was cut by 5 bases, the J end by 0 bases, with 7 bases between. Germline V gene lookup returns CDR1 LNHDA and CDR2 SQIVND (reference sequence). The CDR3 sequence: CASSAGYQETQYF. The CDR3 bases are TGTGCCAGTAGTGCGGGGTACCAAGAGACCCAGTACTTC.

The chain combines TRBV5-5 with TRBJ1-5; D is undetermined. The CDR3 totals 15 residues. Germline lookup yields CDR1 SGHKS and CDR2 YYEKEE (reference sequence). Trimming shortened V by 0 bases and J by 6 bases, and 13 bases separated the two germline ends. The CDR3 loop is CASSLERSGFQPQHF. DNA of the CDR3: TGTGCCAGCAGCTTGGAAAGGTCCGGGTTTCAGCCCCAGCATTTT. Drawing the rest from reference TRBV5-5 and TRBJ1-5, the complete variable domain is DAGVTQSPTHLIKTRGQQVTLRCSPISGHKSVSWYQQVLGQGPQFIFQYYEKEERGRGNFPDRFSARQFPNYSSELNVNALLLGDSALYLCASSLERSGFQPQHFGDGTRLSIL.

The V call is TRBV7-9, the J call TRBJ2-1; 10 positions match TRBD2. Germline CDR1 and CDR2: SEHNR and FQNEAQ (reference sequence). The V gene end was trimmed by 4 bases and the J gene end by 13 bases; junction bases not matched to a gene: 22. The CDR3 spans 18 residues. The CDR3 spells CASSSSGTELPSGSQQFF. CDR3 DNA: TGTGCCAGCAGCTCCTCCGGGACAGAACTACCTAGCGGGAGTCAACAGTTCTTC.

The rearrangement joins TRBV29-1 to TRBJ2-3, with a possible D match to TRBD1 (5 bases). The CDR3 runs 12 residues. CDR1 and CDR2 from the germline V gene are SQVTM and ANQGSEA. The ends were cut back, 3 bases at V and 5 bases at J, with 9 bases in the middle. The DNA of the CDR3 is TGCAGCGTTGATCAGGGTCTAGATACGCAGTATTTT. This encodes CSVDQGLDTQYF.

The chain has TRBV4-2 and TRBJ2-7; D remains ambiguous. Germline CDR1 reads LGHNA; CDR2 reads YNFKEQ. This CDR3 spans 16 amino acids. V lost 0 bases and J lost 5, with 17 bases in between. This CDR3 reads CASSQERWSSPNEQYF. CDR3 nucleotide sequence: TGTGCCAGCAGCCAAGAGAGATGGTCCTCCCCGAACGAGCAGTACTTC.

CDR3: CASSLGVLSGSRTGELFF. The DNA for the CDR3 is TGTGCCAGCAGCTTGGGGGTACTTAGCGGGAGTAGGACCGGGGAGCTGTTTTTT. The genes are TRBV7-3 and TRBJ2-2, with 9 bases matching TRBD2. J gave up 5 bases and V 3 bases, and 13 bases lay outside the gene matches. The CDR3 extends over 18 amino acids. CDR1 and CDR2 from the germline V gene are SGHTA and FQGTGA.

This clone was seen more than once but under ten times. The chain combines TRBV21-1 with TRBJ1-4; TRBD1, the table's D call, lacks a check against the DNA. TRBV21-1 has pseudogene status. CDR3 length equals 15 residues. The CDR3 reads CASSKSWTGAGKLFF. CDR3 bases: TGTGCCAGCAGTAAAAGTTGGACAGGGGCGGGAAAACTGTTTTTT.

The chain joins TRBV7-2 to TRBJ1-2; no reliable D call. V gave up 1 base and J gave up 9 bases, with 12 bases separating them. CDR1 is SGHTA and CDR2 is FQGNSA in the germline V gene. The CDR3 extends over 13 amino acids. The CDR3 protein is CASSLGPRESYTF. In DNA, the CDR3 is TGTGCCAGCAGCTTAGGCCCTAGGGAGAGCTACACCTTC.

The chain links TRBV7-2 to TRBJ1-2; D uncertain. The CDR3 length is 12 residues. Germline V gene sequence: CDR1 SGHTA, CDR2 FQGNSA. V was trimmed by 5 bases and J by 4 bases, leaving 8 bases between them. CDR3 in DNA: TGTGCCAGCAGCCTGGAGGTCTATGGCTACACCTTC. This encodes CASSLEVYGYTF. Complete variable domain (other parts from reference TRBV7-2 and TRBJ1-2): GAGVSQSPSNKVTEKGKDVELRCDPISGHTALYWYRQSLGQGLEFLIYFQGNSAPDKSGLPSDRFSAERTGGSVSTLTIQRTQQEDSAVYLCASSLEVYGYTFGSGTRLTVV.

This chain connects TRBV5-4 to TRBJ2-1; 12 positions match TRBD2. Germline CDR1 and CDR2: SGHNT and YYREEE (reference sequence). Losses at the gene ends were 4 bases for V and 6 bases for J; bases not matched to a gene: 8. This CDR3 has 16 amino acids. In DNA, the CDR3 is TGTGCCAGCAGCCGTTCTAGCGGGAGGGACCTCAATGAGCAGTTCTTC. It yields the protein CASSRSSGRDLNEQFF.

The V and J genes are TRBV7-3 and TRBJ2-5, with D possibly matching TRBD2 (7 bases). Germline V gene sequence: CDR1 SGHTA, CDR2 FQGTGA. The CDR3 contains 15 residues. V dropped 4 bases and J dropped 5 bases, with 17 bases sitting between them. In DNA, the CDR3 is TGTGCCAGCAGCTCACTCGGGGGGCTGGGGGAGACCCAGTACTTC. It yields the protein CASSSLGGLGETQYF.

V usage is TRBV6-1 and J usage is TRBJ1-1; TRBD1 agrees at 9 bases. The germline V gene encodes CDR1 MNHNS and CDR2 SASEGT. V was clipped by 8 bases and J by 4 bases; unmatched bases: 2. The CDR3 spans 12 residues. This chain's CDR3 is CASRDRVTEAFF. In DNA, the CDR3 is TGTGCCAGCCGGGACAGGGTCACTGAAGCTTTCTTT.

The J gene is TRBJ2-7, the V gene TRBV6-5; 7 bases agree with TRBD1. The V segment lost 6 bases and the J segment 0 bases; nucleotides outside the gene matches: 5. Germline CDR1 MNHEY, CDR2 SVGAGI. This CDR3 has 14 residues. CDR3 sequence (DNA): TGTGCCAGCAGGGATGACAGGGCCTCCTACGAGCAGTACTTC. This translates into CASRDDRASYEQYF.

CDR3 coding DNA: TGTGCCAGCGACTCGGGGACAAACACCGGGGAGCTGTTTTTT. Encoded protein: CASDSGTNTGELFF. The chain has TRBV7-9 and TRBJ2-2, with D possibly being TRBD1 (6 bases). With 8 bases removed from V and 2 bases from J, the gap between germline ends came to 12 bases. The germline CDR1 and CDR2 sequences are SEHNR and FQNEAQ (reference sequence). The CDR3 totals 14 residues.